The sequence of this T cell receptor (beta chain) was determined in a study of T-cell memory formation after mild COVID-19 (dated by TCRdb to the early 2020s). Study-wide context: Most TCR sequence clusters were specific to one of the two donors. Longitudinal TCRalpha and TCRbeta repertoire sequencing tracked T-cell clones expanding and contracting after mild COVID-19 in two donors. The cohort comprised two young, previously healthy adult volunteers, one female and one male.

PBMCs were isolated by Ficoll-Paque density gradient centrifugation. V is clipped by 3 bases and J by 1 base, and the sequence between their germline boundaries is 13 bases long. CDR1 and CDR2, per the germline V gene, are SGDLS and YYNGEE. There are 15 amino acids in the CDR3, from cysteine to phenylalanine inclusive. The sequence is cut down to CDR3 DNA, 45 bases in frame from base 1. Points the paper makes about the study in general: Contracting CD4+ clones were located mainly in the CM and EM memory subsets, whereas CD8+ clones were found to be enriched in EMRA. Balanced CD4/CD8 phenotypes were observed for clones contracting from day 15 to 85, whereas a bias towards CD4+ was observed for a second wave of clones expanding from day 15 to 37. Some responding clones were detected in pre-infection memory, suggesting pre-existing cross-reactive memory T cells joined the SARS-CoV-2 response. The second-wave clones that peaked on day 37 were not confirmed to be SARS-CoV-2 specific. The study covered only a couple of mild cases, and larger cohorts including severe cases with pre-infection samples were considered necessary.

TCRdb names Illumina NovaSeq 6000 as the instrument used. TCRalpha and TCRbeta cDNA libraries were constructed by 5'RACE with constant-segment primers, with sample barcodes and unique molecular identifiers being introduced. RNA was extracted from every sample with Trizol reagent. Library amplification was performed in two PCR steps, and a second sample barcode and Illumina TruSeq adapters were introduced in the second step. The libraries were sequenced on an Illumina NovaSeq using 2 x 150 bp paired-end reads. The source study handled its data this way. Demultiplexing of reads and collapsing into UMI-guided consensus sequences were performed with migec v1.2.7. Using mixcr v2.1.11, the UMI consensuses were aligned to TRA and TRB V and J templates and assembled into clonotypes. Expanded or contracted clonotypes were those called significant by both edgeR and NoisET, with noise models trained on biological replicates. For edgeR calls, the thresholds were a false discovery rate-adjusted p below 0.01 and a log2 fold-change of 1. PCA with hierarchical clustering of max-normalized trajectories of the 1000 most abundant clonotypes was used as exploratory dynamics analysis. Separately sequenced CD4+ and CD8+ repertoires were used to assign the CD4 or CD8 phenotype of responding clones. In TCRdb, the public reads were trimmed at Q25 with fastp and aligned with MiXCR, with productive beta chains retained. When rows share a CDR3 protein, they turn into one entry using the most common DNA and genes. TCRdb, not the original authors, processed these V and J calls. The table for this sample lists approximately 50,000 distinct CDR3 sequences; 9% to 15% of them were counted only once. Jointly, the top ten make up approximately 25% of the sample.

As to this clonotype: Its antigen remains unidentified. The record has no base qualities; no much larger clone is one base away.

The receptor was derived from a man in his late teens or twenties who had mild COVID-19 (a few samples of this study predate the infection). The sample titles of this study are shuffled in the database, so cell type and time point are left out; the donor was told from shared clones. Sequencing input: PBMCs or a T cell subset sorted from them (not recorded which). The chain employs TRBV9 and TRBJ1-2; the D gene is possibly TRBD1, with 6 bases matching. The DNA reads TGTGCCAGCAGCGCGGACAGCTCTGTTAACTATGGCTACACCTTC. It translates to CASSADSSVNYGYTF.